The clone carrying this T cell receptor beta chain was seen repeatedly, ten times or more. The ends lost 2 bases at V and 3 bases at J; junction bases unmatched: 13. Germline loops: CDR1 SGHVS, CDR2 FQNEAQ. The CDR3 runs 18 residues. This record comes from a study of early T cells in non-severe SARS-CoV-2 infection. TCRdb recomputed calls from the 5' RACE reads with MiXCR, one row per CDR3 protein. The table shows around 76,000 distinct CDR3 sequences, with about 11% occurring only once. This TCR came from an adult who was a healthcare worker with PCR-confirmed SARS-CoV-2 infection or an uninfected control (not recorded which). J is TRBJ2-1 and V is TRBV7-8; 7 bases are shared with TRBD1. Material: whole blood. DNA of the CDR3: TGTGCCAGCAGCTTACGGGGCAGGGGGATCCCGTTCTACAATGAGCAGTTCTTC. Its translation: CASSLRGRGIPFYNEQFF.